The rows below give T cell receptor beta chains drawn from one sample of a study of blood T cell repertoires in COVID-19. Measured with immunoSEQ multiplex PCR; TCRdb has only the in-frame clones, and not every one. The data show over 130,000 clones, about 80% seen once. Material: peripheral blood. The source is a human donor in a cohort sampled during active COVID-19. Both conserved end residues are part of each CDR3. Fields, in order: D gene, clone size, V gene, J gene, CDR3 DNA, CDR3 protein. A D gene is named only where the DNA matches it firmly. Clone sizes are given selectively: once, few, many, or a class where the clone is expanded.

D gene: .; clone size: .; V gene: TRBV6-1; J gene: TRBJ2-6; CDR3 DNA: TGTGCCAGCAGTGTTATACTTAGCTCTGGGGCCAACGTCCTGACTTTC; CDR3 protein: CASSVILSSGANVLTF
D gene: TRBD1; clone size: .; V gene: TRBV19; J gene: TRBJ1-1; CDR3 DNA: TGTGCCAGTAGTCTCAAAACAGGGGTTGGCACTGAAGCTTTCTTT; CDR3 protein: CASSLKTGVGTEAFF
D gene: .; clone size: .; V gene: TRBV20-1; J gene: TRBJ2-1; CDR3 DNA: TGCAGTGCCTCTTTGAGTAATGAGCAGTTCTTC; CDR3 protein: CSASLSNEQFF
D gene: TRBD1; clone size: .; V gene: TRBV6-5; J gene: TRBJ1-3; CDR3 DNA: TGTGCCAGCAGATCGGACAGGGTGGGGAACACCATATATTTT; CDR3 protein: CASRSDRVGNTIYF
D gene: TRBD2; clone size: once; V gene: TRBV25-1; J gene: TRBJ2-1; CDR3 DNA: TGTGCCAGCAGTGAATCCGGGGGGGCCTACAATGAGCAGTTCTTC; CDR3 protein: CASSESGGAYNEQFF
D gene: TRBD1; clone size: .; V gene: TRBV29-1; J gene: TRBJ1-1; CDR3 DNA: TGCAGCGTTATGACAGGGCGAGGTGAAGCTTTCTTT; CDR3 protein: CSVMTGRGEAFF
D gene: .; clone size: .; V gene: TRBV4-1; J gene: TRBJ1-2; CDR3 DNA: TGCGCCAGCAGCCTGGAAGAGACAGTCCTCCTAGACGGCTACACCTTC; CDR3 protein: CASSLEETVLLDGYTF
D gene: .; clone size: .; V gene: TRBV13; J gene: TRBJ2-2; CDR3 DNA: TGTGCCAGCAGCCCCCCCGGCGCGGCTGGTGACACCGGGGAGCTGTTTTTT; CDR3 protein: CASSPPGAAGDTGELFF
D gene: .; clone size: .; V gene: TRBV3-1/TRBV3-2; J gene: TRBJ2-1; CDR3 DNA: TGTGCCAGCAGCGGGCAGTCGGTGTTGAATGAGCAGTTCTTC; CDR3 protein: CASSGQSVLNEQFF
D gene: .; clone size: .; V gene: TRBV25-1; J gene: TRBJ1-1; CDR3 DNA: TGTGCCAGCAGTCCACCCTCTTTCACCCTCGGCGGCACTGAAGCTTTCTTT; CDR3 protein: CASSPPSFTLGGTEAFF
D gene: .; clone size: .; V gene: TRBV19; J gene: TRBJ1-5; CDR3 DNA: TGTGCCAGTAGCCTTCAGGGGCTTTATAGCAATCAGCCCCAGCATTTT; CDR3 protein: CASSLQGLYSNQPQHF
D gene: TRBD1; clone size: .; V gene: TRBV19; J gene: TRBJ2-4; CDR3 DNA: TGTGCCACCAGAACCTCGGACAGGATTTCAGCCAAAAACATTCAGTACTTC; CDR3 protein: CATRTSDRISAKNIQYF
D gene: .; clone size: .; V gene: TRBV7-2; J gene: TRBJ1-5; CDR3 DNA: TGTGCCAGCAGCTTAGCGGGGGCTGGATATGGAGGCCCTGCAATCAATCAGCCCCAGCATTTT; CDR3 protein: CASSLAGAGYGGPAINQPQHF
D gene: TRBD1; clone size: .; V gene: TRBV5-1; J gene: TRBJ2-2; CDR3 DNA: TGCGCCAGCAGCAGGGACAGCGACACCGGGGAGCTGTTTTTT; CDR3 protein: CASSRDSDTGELFF
D gene: .; clone size: .; V gene: TRBV7-2; J gene: TRBJ2-3; CDR3 DNA: TGTGCCAGCAGCTTAAAGCCGGGCACAGATACGCAGTATTTT; CDR3 protein: CASSLKPGTDTQYF
D gene: TRBD1; clone size: .; V gene: TRBV7-3; J gene: TRBJ1-4; CDR3 DNA: TGTGCCAGCAGCCCTGGGACAGGGGGAGCTGAAAAACTGTTTTTT; CDR3 protein: CASSPGTGGAEKLFF
D gene: .; clone size: once; V gene: TRBV18; J gene: TRBJ1-1; CDR3 DNA: TGTGCCAGCTCACCAGGGCAGGGCGCTGAAGCTTTCTTT; CDR3 protein: CASSPGQGAEAFF
D gene: .; clone size: .; V gene: TRBV10-3; J gene: TRBJ2-7; CDR3 DNA: TGTGCCATCGGAGGGACAGCATCTACCTACGAGCAGTACTTC; CDR3 protein: CAIGGTASTYEQYF
D gene: TRBD1; clone size: .; V gene: TRBV12-3/TRBV12-4; J gene: TRBJ1-1; CDR3 DNA: TGTGCCAGCAGTTTGCGCCAGGGGGCCGAAGCTTTCTTT; CDR3 protein: CASSLRQGAEAFF
D gene: .; clone size: .; V gene: TRBV28; J gene: TRBJ1-5; CDR3 DNA: TGTGCCAGCAGTTTATGGGGCATAGGAGGGGCTAGTCAGCCCCAGCATTTT; CDR3 protein: CASSLWGIGGASQPQHF
D gene: .; clone size: .; V gene: TRBV12-5; J gene: TRBJ2-6; CDR3 DNA: TGTGCTAGTGGTTCTTCTGGGGCCAACGTCCTGACTTTC; CDR3 protein: CASGSSGANVLTF
D gene: TRBD1; clone size: .; V gene: TRBV3-1/TRBV3-2; J gene: TRBJ2-7; CDR3 DNA: TGTGCCAGCAGCGCCCGAGGACAGGGGGAGCAGTACTTC; CDR3 protein: CASSARGQGEQYF
D gene: .; clone size: .; V gene: TRBV2; J gene: TRBJ2-7; CDR3 DNA: TGTGCCAGCACGGCGGGCTCCTACGAGCAGTACTTC; CDR3 protein: CASTAGSYEQYF
D gene: .; clone size: .; V gene: TRBV5-1; J gene: TRBJ1-4; CDR3 DNA: TGCGCCAGCAGCTTCCGCCCGGGAGGCGGCAGTGAAAAACTGTTTTTT; CDR3 protein: CASSFRPGGGSEKLFF
D gene: .; clone size: .; V gene: TRBV14; J gene: TRBJ1-3; CDR3 DNA: TGTGCCAGCAGCCAGGAACCCGGACTTATAACTGGAAACACCATATATTTT; CDR3 protein: CASSQEPGLITGNTIYF
D gene: .; clone size: .; V gene: TRBV2; J gene: TRBJ2-7; CDR3 DNA: TGTGCCAGCAGCTACCGTATAAGAGAGAGGTTGGACTTC; CDR3 protein: CASSYRIRERLDF
D gene: .; clone size: .; V gene: TRBV12-3/TRBV12-4; J gene: TRBJ1-1; CDR3 DNA: TGTGCCAGCAGTTTAGGGGGGGGCACTGAAGCTTTCTTT; CDR3 protein: CASSLGGGTEAFF
D gene: TRBD2; clone size: .; V gene: TRBV11-2; J gene: TRBJ2-1; CDR3 DNA: TGTGCCAGCAGCTTAGGGGGCGGGGGAAACAATGAGCAGTTCTTC; CDR3 protein: CASSLGGGGNNEQFF
D gene: TRBD1; clone size: .; V gene: TRBV4-1; J gene: TRBJ2-7; CDR3 DNA: TGCGCCAGCAGCCGCGAGGGGGCTACGGTCGGTTCGACCTACGAGCAGTACTTC; CDR3 protein: CASSREGATVGSTYEQYF
D gene: TRBD1; clone size: .; V gene: TRBV11-2; J gene: TRBJ2-7; CDR3 DNA: TGTGCCAGCAGCGACAGGGGTTACGAGCAGTACTTC; CDR3 protein: CASSDRGYEQYF
D gene: TRBD1; clone size: .; V gene: TRBV4-1; J gene: TRBJ2-7; CDR3 DNA: TGCGCCAGCAGCCAGCCGGGACAGGGGAACGAGCAGTACTTC; CDR3 protein: CASSQPGQGNEQYF
D gene: TRBD2; clone size: .; V gene: TRBV2; J gene: TRBJ2-1; CDR3 DNA: TGTGCCCTAAACCGGGACTACTACTACAATGAGCAGTTCTTC; CDR3 protein: CALNRDYYYNEQFF
D gene: .; clone size: .; V gene: TRBV28; J gene: TRBJ1-2; CDR3 DNA: TGTGCCAGCACAAGACCCAAGGGGTATGGCTACACCTTC; CDR3 protein: CASTRPKGYGYTF
D gene: .; clone size: .; V gene: TRBV19; J gene: TRBJ2-5; CDR3 DNA: TGTGCCAGTAGCAATCCCGGTAAAGAGACCCAGTACTTC; CDR3 protein: CASSNPGKETQYF
D gene: .; clone size: .; V gene: TRBV29-1; J gene: TRBJ1-1; CDR3 DNA: TGCAGCGTTGCAAGGGGCACTGAAGCTTTCTTT; CDR3 protein: CSVARGTEAFF
D gene: TRBD2; clone size: .; V gene: TRBV6-5; J gene: TRBJ2-1; CDR3 DNA: TGTGCCAGCAGTTCCCCCGGGACTAGCGGAGACAATGAGCAGTTCTTC; CDR3 protein: CASSSPGTSGDNEQFF
D gene: TRBD1; clone size: .; V gene: TRBV25-1; J gene: TRBJ1-4; CDR3 DNA: TGTGCCAGCAGGGAGACAGGGGGAGGAGAAAAACTGTTTTTT; CDR3 protein: CASRETGGGEKLFF
D gene: .; clone size: .; V gene: TRBV2; J gene: TRBJ2-7; CDR3 DNA: TGTGCCAGCAGCCCTTACAGGGACTACGAGCAGTACTTC; CDR3 protein: CASSPYRDYEQYF
D gene: .; clone size: .; V gene: TRBV24-1; J gene: TRBJ1-5; CDR3 DNA: TGTGCCACCAGTGACGCGGAAGCGATTAATCAGCCCCAGCATTTT; CDR3 protein: CATSDAEAINQPQHF
D gene: TRBD1; clone size: .; V gene: TRBV6-5; J gene: TRBJ2-7; CDR3 DNA: TGTGCCAGCAGACTGGCAGGGGGAAGTAACGAGCAGTACTTC; CDR3 protein: CASRLAGGSNEQYF
D gene: TRBD2; clone size: .; V gene: TRBV6-5; J gene: TRBJ2-1; CDR3 DNA: TGTGCCAGCAAACTTCTAGCGGAGAACAATGAGCAGTTCTTC; CDR3 protein: CASKLLAENNEQFF
D gene: TRBD2; clone size: once; V gene: TRBV27; J gene: TRBJ2-1; CDR3 DNA: TGTGCCAGCAGTTTAACGCCGGGACTAGCGGCGAATGAGCAGTTCTTC; CDR3 protein: CASSLTPGLAANEQFF
D gene: TRBD2; clone size: .; V gene: TRBV10-3; J gene: TRBJ2-1; CDR3 DNA: TGTGCCATCAGTGAATTCGGCGGGGGCAATGAGCAGTTCTTC; CDR3 protein: CAISEFGGGNEQFF
D gene: .; clone size: .; V gene: TRBV11-2; J gene: TRBJ1-3; CDR3 DNA: TGTGCCAGCAGGACTCTCCGGGGTGCGGGAAACACCATATATTTT; CDR3 protein: CASRTLRGAGNTIYF
D gene: .; clone size: .; V gene: TRBV9; J gene: TRBJ1-3; CDR3 DNA: TGTGCCAGCAGAGGAACAGGGTTCTCTGGAAACACCATATATTTT; CDR3 protein: CASRGTGFSGNTIYF
D gene: TRBD2; clone size: .; V gene: TRBV27; J gene: TRBJ2-7; CDR3 DNA: TGTGCCAGCAGTTTATCTCTAGCGGCAGACCACTACGAGCAGTACTTC; CDR3 protein: CASSLSLAADHYEQYF
D gene: TRBD1; clone size: .; V gene: TRBV10-3; J gene: TRBJ2-2; CDR3 DNA: TGTGCCATCAGTGAGACAGGGGCGAGAACCGGGGAGCTGTTTTTT; CDR3 protein: CAISETGARTGELFF
D gene: TRBD1; clone size: few; V gene: TRBV5-5; J gene: TRBJ2-4; CDR3 DNA: TGTGCCAGCAGCCCCGGCAGGGCAGGGGGAAACATTCAGTACTTC; CDR3 protein: CASSPGRAGGNIQYF
D gene: TRBD1; clone size: .; V gene: TRBV5-6; J gene: TRBJ2-7; CDR3 DNA: TGTGCCAGCAGCTTCAAAAACAGGGGAGTCTCTACTATCTACGAGCAGTACTTC; CDR3 protein: CASSFKNRGVSTIYEQYF
D gene: .; clone size: .; V gene: TRBV19; J gene: TRBJ1-1; CDR3 DNA: TGTGCCAGTAGTGAGTGGGAGGGGAGGACTGAAGCTTTCTTT; CDR3 protein: CASSEWEGRTEAFF